The 30 T cell receptor beta chains reported below all come from one sample, sequenced in a study of cytomegalovirus exposure and HLA in healthy donors. PCR amplification relied on 60 Vbeta primers (plus 13 Jbeta primers). Here immunoSEQ multiplex PCR was the method, and the copy in TCRdb shows in-frame clones only, minus some. The table lists under 150,000 clones, 65% to 85% of them singletons. Input material: PBMCs. The receptors derive from a boy aged 10-17 years in good health and CMV-seronegative.

This chain connects TRBV4-1 to TRBJ1-1; weak D call: TRBD1 (6 bases). The CDR3 totals 14 residues. Germline V lookup: CDR1 MGHRA, CDR2 YSYEKL. Trimming took off 3 bases at V and 11 bases at J, with 19 bases between the two ends. The DNA of the CDR3 is TGCGCCAGCAGCCAGACCACAGGGCTGAGGCGGGCTTTCTTT. This sequence encodes CASSQTTGLRRAFF.

The gene calls are TRBV27 and TRBJ2-5; a possible D gene is TRBD1 (7 bases). V dropped 5 bases and J dropped 4 bases, with 17 bases sitting between them. The CDR3 is made up of 15 amino acids. Germline CDR1 and CDR2: MNHEY and SMNVEV (reference sequence). DNA of the CDR3: TGTGCCAGCAGTCCGGGGGCAGGGGGTGGAGAGACCCAGTACTTC. Translation gives CASSPGAGGGETQYF.

The chain uses TRBV6-1 and TRBJ1-4; tentative D call: TRBD1 (5 bases). V gave up 4 bases and J gave up 4 bases, with 13 bases separating them. The CDR3 has 15 amino acids. Germline assignment: CDR1 MNHNS and CDR2 SASEGT. The CDR3 region is CASSADSNLNEKLFF. The CDR3 nucleotides are TGTGCCAGCAGTGCCGACAGCAACCTTAATGAAAAACTGTTTTTT.

This clone was counted between two and nine times. The V and J genes are TRBV18 and TRBJ2-1; the D gene is possibly TRBD2 (6 bases). V lost 2 bases and J 2 bases, leaving 10 bases between the germline ends. This CDR3 spans 15 amino acids. CDR1 is KGHSH, CDR2 LQKENI, per germline. CDR3 protein: CASSPGGEPYNEQFF. CDR3 coding DNA: TGTGCCAGCTCACCAGGCGGGGAGCCCTACAATGAGCAGTTCTTC.

The CDR3 nucleotides read TGTGCCAGCAGCTTGATTCCCGGTGCCTCCTACGAGCAGTACTTC. This gives the protein CASSLIPGASYEQYF. The chain combines TRBV11-2 with TRBJ2-7; D gene unclear. The V end was cut by 3 bases, the J end by 0 bases, with 12 bases between. Germline CDR1 SGHAT, CDR2 FQNNGV. CDR3 length: 15 residues.

The chain joins TRBV14 to TRBJ2-7; possibly TRBD1 for D (5 bases). V lost 4 bases, J lost 6 bases, and 13 bases lay in between. Germline loops: CDR1 SGHDN, CDR2 FVKESK. The CDR3 spans 13 residues. The CDR3 DNA is TGTGCCAGCAGCCGGGGCAGGTACGGCGAGCAGTACTTC. Protein: CASSRGRYGEQYF.

A single count supports this clone. The gene calls are TRBV29-1 and TRBJ1-5, with TRBD1 matching over 9 bases. CDR1 is SQVTM, CDR2 ANQGSEA, per germline. The CDR3 extends over 13 amino acids. J gave up 6 bases and V 8 bases, and 8 bases lay outside the gene matches. The CDR3: CSIRDREGQPQHF. CDR3 nucleotides: TGCAGCATCCGGGACAGGGAGGGTCAGCCCCAGCATTTT.

The chain links TRBV5-4 to TRBJ2-3, with 8 nucleotides matching TRBD2. The J segment lost 1 base and the V segment lost 4 bases, leaving 5 bases of the junction unmatched. The germline V gene has CDR1 SGHNT and CDR2 YYREEE (reference sequence). This CDR3 is 15 amino acids long. The DNA of the CDR3 is TGTGCCAGCAGCCCACGGGAGGGTGGCACAGATACGCAGTATTTT. Protein sequence: CASSPREGGTDTQYF.

The J gene is TRBJ2-1, the V gene TRBV14, with TRBD1 matching over 7 bases. This CDR3 region has 15 residues. V shed 2 bases and J 4 bases; nucleotides not matched to a gene: 5. Looked up from germline, CDR1 is SGHDN and CDR2 is FVKESK. CDR3 region: CASSQTGTAYNEQFF. CDR3 DNA sequence: TGTGCCAGCAGCCAAACAGGGACAGCTTACAATGAGCAGTTCTTC. Based on the CDR3 plus reference TRBV14 and TRBJ2-1, the full variable domain is EAGVTQFPSHSVIEKGQTVTLRCDPISGHDNLYWYRRVMGKEIKFLLHFVKESKQDESGMPNNRFLAERTGGTYSTLKVQPAELEDSGVYFCASSQTGTAYNEQFFGPGTRLTVL.

The chain couples TRBV4-1 to TRBJ2-7; D may be TRBD1 (6 bases). The V end was cut by 3 bases, the J end by 3 bases, with 21 bases between. Germline values: CDR1 MGHRA, CDR2 YSYEKL. This CDR3 has 17 residues. CDR3 loop: CASSQEHFGTNFYEQYF. CDR3 coding DNA: TGCGCCAGCAGCCAGGAACATTTCGGGACAAACTTCTACGAGCAGTACTTC.

The chain couples TRBV5-4 to TRBJ2-1; D may be TRBD2 (6 bases). The ends were cut back, 2 bases at V and 1 base at J, with 16 bases in the middle. CDR3 length: 17 residues. Per germline, CDR1 SGHNT and CDR2 YYREEE (reference sequence). The CDR3 loop is CASSFLGVAESYNEQFF. The DNA of the CDR3 is TGTGCCAGCAGCTTCCTCGGGGTAGCGGAATCCTACAATGAGCAGTTCTTC.

This sequence joins TRBV7-2 and TRBJ2-7; TRBD1 agrees at 8 bases. Unmatched junction bases numbered 10, after V lost 5 bases and J lost 4 bases. Germline CDR1 is SGHTA and CDR2 is FQGNSA. This CDR3 has 15 amino acids. The CDR3 DNA sequence: TGTGCCAGCAGCCTCAGAGGACAGGGCGGGTACGAGCAGTACTTC. Residues: CASSLRGQGGYEQYF.

This clone was counted a few times. The genes are TRBV19 and TRBJ2-7, with 9 bases lining up with TRBD1. This CDR3 is built from 16 residues. J lost 3 bases, V lost 3 bases, and 9 bases had no gene match. In germline, CDR1 is LNHDA, CDR2 SQIVND (reference sequence). CDR3 bases: TGTGCCAGTAGTATGCTAAATACAGGGGGCAACTACGAGCAGTACTTC. Amino acid sequence: CASSMLNTGGNYEQYF.

The rearrangement links TRBV6-1 to TRBJ1-4, with a weak D call TRBD1 (6 bases). This CDR3 has 15 residues. Germline CDR1 MNHNS, CDR2 SASEGT. V dropped 2 bases and J dropped 8 bases, with 15 bases sitting between them. In DNA form, the CDR3 reads TGTGCCAGCAGTGAATCCGGGGGGCGAGGAGAAAAACTGTTTTTT. Translated: CASSESGGRGEKLFF.

The rearrangement joins TRBV6-6 to TRBJ1-5, with TRBD1 matching 9 bases. The ends lost 6 bases at V and 4 bases at J; junction bases unmatched: 4. Germline CDR1 and CDR2: MNHNY and SVGAGI (reference sequence). This CDR3 is 14 amino acids long. The CDR3 reads CASSHGQGNQPQHF. CDR3 nucleotide sequence: TGTGCCAGCAGCCATGGACAGGGGAATCAGCCCCAGCATTTT.

The chain carries TRBV9 and TRBJ1-1; D is undetermined. CDR1 SGDLS and CDR2 YYNGEE come from the germline V gene. The length of the CDR3 is 15 residues. V was pared by 1 base and J by 2 bases, with 12 bases between. The CDR3 spells CASSVSGDVNTEAFF. The CDR3, as DNA: TGTGCCAGCAGCGTAAGCGGGGATGTTAACACTGAAGCTTTCTTT. The full variable domain, in which reference TRBV9 and TRBJ1-1 provide the parts outside the CDR3, is DSGVTQTPKHLITATGQRVTLRCSPRSGDLSVYWYQQSLDQGLQFLIQYYNGEERAKGNILERFSAQQFPDLHSELNLSSLELGDSALYFCASSVSGDVNTEAFFGQGTRLTVV.

The genes are TRBV7-2 and TRBJ2-1; 11 bases match TRBD2. The CDR3 has 15 residues. Germline loops: CDR1 SGHTA, CDR2 FQGNSA. V was clipped by 5 bases and J by 4 bases; unmatched bases: 4. Written as DNA, the CDR3 is TGTGCCAGCAGCCTCCTAGCGGGAGGTTACAATGAGCAGTTCTTC. This translates into CASSLLAGGYNEQFF.

This clone was seen more than once but under ten times. This chain connects TRBV9 to TRBJ1-1; D remains ambiguous. CDR3 length: 14 residues. Germline values: CDR1 SGDLS, CDR2 YYNGEE. Trimming removed 3 bases from V and 10 bases from J, with 19 bases in between. The CDR3 bases are TGTGCCAGCAGCGCTTTCCCGGGCCGGGATGGAGCTTTCTTT. As protein: CASSAFPGRDGAFF.

The chain combines TRBV19 with TRBJ1-2, with TRBD1 matching 8 bases. Per germline, CDR1 LNHDA and CDR2 SQIVND (reference sequence). The CDR3 has 14 residues. Unmatched junction bases numbered 2, after V lost 5 bases and J lost 0 bases. DNA of the CDR3: TGTGCCAGTAGTTCAGGGGGCCCTAACTATGGCTACACCTTC. Protein: CASSSGGPNYGYTF.

This chain uses TRBV9 with TRBJ1-1, with D tentatively TRBD1 (6 bases). Trimming cost V 0 bases and J 3 bases, with 12 bases left between them. Looked up from germline, CDR1 is SGDLS and CDR2 is YYNGEE. The CDR3 spans 15 residues. The CDR3: CASSVEGGDDTEAFF. In DNA, the CDR3 is TGTGCCAGCAGCGTAGAGGGGGGGGACGACACTGAAGCTTTCTTT.

The rearrangement links TRBV6-1 to TRBJ1-5; D unresolved. Trimming removed 2 bases from V and 4 bases from J, with 6 bases in between. The CDR3 has 13 amino acids. Per the germline V gene, CDR1 is MNHNS and CDR2 is SASEGT. The CDR3 reads CASSEMENQPQHF. In nucleotides, the CDR3 is TGTGCCAGCAGTGAAATGGAGAATCAGCCCCAGCATTTT.

The chain combines TRBV6-6 with TRBJ1-2; unclear D gene. Trimming removed 2 bases at V and 8 bases at J, with 9 bases between. In germline, CDR1 is MNHNY, CDR2 SVGAGI (reference sequence). The CDR3 runs to 12 residues. CDR3 DNA sequence: TGTGCCAGCAGTTACCTCGTTTCCGGCTACACCTTC. It yields the protein CASSYLVSGYTF.

This clone was detected a few times. The V and J genes are TRBV6-1 and TRBJ2-7, with no clear D. CDR3 length equals 12 residues. Germline V gives CDR1 MNHNS, CDR2 SASEGT. Trimming shortened V by 2 bases and J by 0 bases, and 2 bases separated the two germline ends. The CDR3 DNA reads TGTGCCAGCAGTGAACACTCCTACGAGCAGTACTTC. Amino acid sequence: CASSEHSYEQYF.

The chain is built from TRBV5-4 and TRBJ1-5, with D possibly matching TRBD1 (5 bases). Germline-derived CDR1 and CDR2 are SGHNT and YYREEE (reference sequence). This CDR3 region has 14 residues. Trimming removed 1 base at V and 1 base at J, with 6 bases between. This chain's CDR3 is CASSLRGSNQPQHF. The CDR3 region has the DNA TGTGCCAGCAGCTTGAGGGGAAGCAATCAGCCCCAGCATTTT.

The chain recombines TRBV6-1 with TRBJ2-5; D is unresolved. Trimming left V 2 bases short and J 1 base short, with 5 bases between. This CDR3 has 13 residues. CDR1 MNHNS and CDR2 SASEGT come from the germline V gene. In nucleotides, the CDR3 is TGTGCCAGCAGTGAACAGGCCCAAGAGACCCAGTACTTC. Translating gives CASSEQAQETQYF.

Of note for this clone: A read error may account for a junction end that differs from germline. The chain's CDR3 is CASSIQENCGYTF. The CDR3 nucleotides read TGTGCCAGTAGTATACAAGAGAACTGTGGCTACACCTTC. The chain employs TRBV19 and TRBJ1-2; D gene unclear. Per germline, CDR1 LNHDA and CDR2 SQIVND (reference sequence). The CDR3 spans 13 residues.

This chain uses TRBV7-6 with TRBJ1-1; TRBD1 matches 9 bases. This CDR3 has 12 amino acids. CDR1 is SGHVS, CDR2 FNYEAQ, per germline. V lost 5 bases, J lost 10 bases, and 5 bases stayed unmatched. For the CDR3, the DNA is TGTGCCAGCAGCACACAGGGGGCGGGAGCTTTCTTT. Its protein product is CASSTQGAGAFF.

The genes are TRBV7-9 and TRBJ1-1, with no clear D. CDR3 length: 13 amino acids. Germline V CDR1 and CDR2: SEHNR, FQNEAQ (reference sequence). V was shortened by 5 bases and J by 4 bases, with 11 bases between the two germline ends. CDR3 in amino acids: CASSLPPGTEAFF. CDR3 DNA sequence: TGTGCCAGCAGCCTACCCCCGGGCACTGAAGCTTTCTTT.

This chain connects TRBV5-1 to TRBJ2-1, with 8 bases matching TRBD2. CDR3 length: 16 amino acids. With 1 base clipped from V and 5 bases from J, the junction kept 8 bases outside the gene matches. The germline gives CDR1 SGHRS, CDR2 YFSETQ. The CDR3 loop reads CASSLFTSGLNNEQFF. CDR3 bases: TGCGCCAGCAGCTTGTTTACTAGCGGCCTAAACAATGAGCAGTTCTTC.

This chain joins TRBV5-1 and TRBJ2-7; 10 positions match TRBD1. Germline CDR1 reads SGHRS; CDR2 reads YFSETQ. This CDR3 comprises 16 residues. The V and J ends lost 3 bases and 4 bases, in that order; junction bases with no gene match: 10. CDR3 sequence: CASSWTGGVDGYEQYF. In DNA, the CDR3 is TGCGCCAGCAGCTGGACAGGGGGGGTGGATGGGTACGAGCAGTACTTC. The full variable domain, completed using reference TRBV5-1 and TRBJ2-7, is KAGVTQTPRYLIKTRGQQVTLSCSPISGHRSVSWYQQTPGQGLQFLFEYFSETQRNKGNFPGRFSGRQFSNSRSEMNVSTLELGDSALYLCASSWTGGVDGYEQYFGPGTRLTVT.